Listed below are T cell receptor beta chains from one sample, sequenced in a study of cytotoxic CD8 clonotypes in ibrutinib-treated CLL. Method: immunoSEQ multiplex PCR; TCRdb's copy keeps in-frame clones and lacks some. This table holds some 150,000 clones, 80% found once. Here the sequenced sample was PBMCs, taken after 36 months of ibrutinib treatment. The receptors stem from a human donor with chronic lymphocytic leukemia. Both conserved end residues are part of each CDR3. A D gene is named only where the DNA matches it firmly. Where a row states a size, it is once, few, many or the class of an expanded clone; other rows omit it.

TRBJ1-1 | TRBV7-9 | . | . | CASSGGRGQAFF | TGTGCCAGCAGCGGAGGCCGGGGGCAAGCTTTCTTT
TRBJ1-1 | TRBV28 | . | few | CASSLATENTMNTEAFF | TGTGCCAGCAGTTTGGCCACCGAAAATACCATGAACACTGAAGCTTTCTTT
TRBJ1-2 | TRBV5-1 | TRBD1 | . | CASSQGQGIGRYTF | TGCGCCAGCAGCCAGGGACAGGGGATAGGACGCTACACCTTC
TRBJ1-2 | TRBV5-1 | . | . | CASSLGQILSYGYTF | TGCGCCAGCAGCCTAGGACAGATCCTATCCTATGGCTACACCTTC
TRBJ1-2 | TRBV2 | TRBD1 | . | CASSSGQGYGYTF | TGTGCCAGCAGCTCGGGACAGGGGTATGGCTACACCTTC
TRBJ1-5 | TRBV28 | . | . | CASSLVQGGNQPQHF | TGTGCCAGCAGTTTAGTACAGGGAGGCAATCAGCCCCAGCATTTT
TRBJ2-1 | TRBV19 | . | . | CASSAQGFYNEQFF | TGTGCCAGTAGTGCGCAGGGTTTTTACAATGAGCAGTTCTTC
TRBJ2-7 | TRBV7-2 | TRBD2 | . | CASSSRLAHEQYF | TGTGCCAGCAGCTCAAGACTAGCCCACGAGCAGTACTTC
TRBJ2-1 | TRBV5-1 | TRBD2 | . | CASSLASGLAVIKFF | TGCGCCAGCAGCTTGGCCTCTGGACTAGCGGTAATCAAGTTCTTC
TRBJ1-5 | TRBV18 | TRBD1 | . | CASSMTGERNQPQHF | TGTGCCAGCTCAATGACAGGGGAGAGAAATCAGCCCCAGCATTTT
TRBJ2-5 | TRBV5-6 | . | . | CASSRYTTRDGTQYF | TGTGCCAGCAGCCGATATACTACTCGGGATGGGACCCAGTACTTC
TRBJ1-1 | TRBV20-1 | . | . | CSADIKAAAFF | TGCAGTGCCGATATTAAGGCTGCGGCTTTCTTT
TRBJ2-7 | TRBV6-7 | . | once | CASSYSTYRRNPYEQYF | TGTGCCAGCAGTTACTCGACGTACAGGAGGAACCCCTACGAGCAGTACTTC
TRBJ2-3 | TRBV4-1 | TRBD2 | . | CASSHGSGSFPDTQYF | TGCGCCAGCAGCCACGGTAGCGGGAGTTTCCCAGATACGCAGTATTTT